Each of the 14 T cell receptor beta chains below was sequenced from the same sample in a study of shared T cell receptors in the human thymus. Assay used: immunoSEQ multiplex PCR; TCRdb lists only in-frame clones, some missing. The sample lists about 540,000 clones; approximately 78% were seen once. The data were also submitted as part of a second study, on human thymus T cells.

Sequencing was done on a sample of thymocytes. The receptors originated from a boy in the first two years of life with a congenital heart defect.

This clone was seen a single time. The CDR3 DNA sequence: TGCGCCAGCAGCCAGGCCCTCCCTAGCGCCTACTCCTACAATGAGCAGTTCTTC. Amino acid sequence: CASSQALPSAYSYNEQFF. V gene TRBV4-1 combines with J gene TRBJ2-1; maybe TRBD2 (6 bases). The CDR3 has 18 amino acids. CDR1 and CDR2 (germline): MGHRA, YSYEKL. V lost 3 bases, J lost 0 bases, and 18 bases lay in between.

The gene calls are TRBV29-1 and TRBJ1-2; 7 positions agree with TRBD1. Per the germline V gene, CDR1 is SQVTM and CDR2 is ANQGSEA. The CDR3 length is 14 residues. J gave up 8 bases and V 4 bases, and 13 bases lay outside the gene matches. In DNA, the CDR3 is TGCAGCGTTGTGGGCCCGACAGGGCCGGGAGGCTACACCTTC. Protein: CSVVGPTGPGGYTF.

V is TRBV29-1 and J is TRBJ2-1, with D possibly TRBD2 on 6 matching bases. CDR1 and CDR2 (germline): SQVTM, ANQGSEA. This CDR3 spans 12 amino acids. V lost 8 bases, J lost 10 bases, and 18 bases lay in between. The CDR3 sequence: CSTGTLFREQFF. In DNA, the CDR3 is TGCAGCACCGGGACTCTTTTTCGGGAGCAGTTCTTC.

A few counts support this clone. The gene calls are TRBV4-2 and TRBJ2-7; D is unresolved. Trimming left V 1 base short and J 5 bases short, with 27 bases between. CDR1 is LGHNA, CDR2 YNFKEQ, per germline. The CDR3 loop spans 19 amino acids. The CDR3 DNA reads TGTGCCAGCAGCCAAGGGAAGATCTGCGGCCTTAAGGTAGAGCACGAGCAGTACTTC. Translation gives CASSQGKICGLKVEHEQYF.

The chain joins TRBV4-1 to TRBJ2-3, with D possibly being TRBD2 (5 bases). Trimming removed 4 bases at V and 3 bases at J, with 11 bases between. In germline, CDR1 is MGHRA, CDR2 YSYEKL. The CDR3 loop spans 14 amino acids. This chain's CDR3 is CASSRTRVTDTQYF. CDR3 nucleotides: TGCGCCAGCAGCCGCACTAGGGTGACAGATACGCAGTATTTT.

This chain joins TRBV6-5 and TRBJ2-7; 9 bases align to TRBD1. The germline CDR1 and CDR2 sequences are MNHEY and SVGAGI. Trimming removed 6 bases from V and 1 base from J; junction bases left unmatched: 7. CDR3 length: 15 amino acids. In nucleotides, the CDR3 is TGTGCCAGCAGCCACCGGGACAGGGATTCCTACGAGCAGTACTTC. It codes for CASSHRDRDSYEQYF.

J is TRBJ2-1 and V is TRBV18, with a weak D call TRBD1 (5 bases). CDR3 length: 15 residues. The V gene's germline CDR1 is KGHSH and CDR2 LQKENI. V was shortened by 4 bases and J by 6 bases, with 16 bases between the two germline ends. CDR3 region: CASSRAPSQGNEQFF. The CDR3 coding sequence is TGTGCCAGCTCACGCGCCCCCAGCCAGGGCAATGAGCAGTTCTTC.

CDR3 sequence: CASTNILAATGSDTQYF. The CDR3 DNA follows: TGTGCCAGCACCAACATCTTAGCGGCAACAGGTTCAGATACGCAGTATTTT. J is TRBJ2-3 and V is TRBV27, with a possible D match to TRBD2 (6 bases). This CDR3 is 17 amino acids long. The germline CDR1 and CDR2 sequences are MNHEY and SMNVEV (reference sequence). V was clipped by 7 bases and J by 4 bases, with 24 bases between them.

The table lists this clone with a few counts. This chain links TRBV10-2 with TRBJ2-7, with TRBD2 as a possible D gene (6 bases). V was shortened by 11 bases and J by 7 bases, with 21 bases between the two germline ends. Per the germline V gene, CDR1 is WSHSY and CDR2 is SAAADI. The CDR3 has 13 residues. CDR3 coding DNA: TGCGCCGCCTCGATGGGGGGTTCGGGGGAGCAGTACTTC. Residues: CAASMGGSGEQYF.

In its sample, this clone was seen a few times. The chain combines TRBV13 with TRBJ2-1; D ambiguous. CDR1 is PRHDT and CDR2 is FYEKMQ in the germline V gene (reference sequence). With 5 bases removed from V and 1 base from J, the gap between germline ends came to 18 bases. CDR3 length: 17 residues. The CDR3 loop is CASSPRHLGISYNEQFF. As DNA, the CDR3 is TGTGCCAGCAGCCCTCGACACCTCGGTATTTCCTACAATGAGCAGTTCTTC.

V and J are TRBV4-3 and TRBJ2-5; 8 bases are shared with TRBD2. In germline, CDR1 is LGHNA, CDR2 YSLEER. V shed 1 base, J shed 9 bases, and the junction held 19 bases outside the gene matches. This CDR3 is 18 amino acids long. CDR3 amino acids: CASSQVRSGGSVMLSQYF. Written as DNA, the CDR3 is TGCGCCAGCAGCCAAGTGCGGAGCGGGGGTAGTGTGATGTTGTCCCAGTACTTC.

The chain employs TRBV4-3 and TRBJ1-2, with D possibly TRBD1 on 5 matching bases. V gave up 3 bases and J gave up 3 bases, with 8 bases separating them. The length of the CDR3 is 13 residues. Germline CDR1 LGHNA, CDR2 YSLEER. The DNA of the CDR3 is TGCGCCAGCAGCCATCCCAGGGACTATGGCTACACCTTC. It translates to CASSHPRDYGYTF.

This clone has more than one count but fewer than ten. The chain uses TRBV14 and TRBJ2-3; D unclear. The V and J ends lost 4 bases and 3 bases respectively, with 11 bases between them. The CDR3 runs to 14 residues. The germline V gene encodes CDR1 SGHDN and CDR2 FVKESK. CDR3 sequence reads: CASSPYPRTDTQYF. CDR3 in DNA: TGTGCCAGCAGCCCCTACCCCCGGACAGATACGCAGTATTTT. Based on the CDR3 plus reference TRBV14 and TRBJ2-3, the full variable domain is EAGVTQFPSHSVIEKGQTVTLRCDPISGHDNLYWYRRVMGKEIKFLLHFVKESKQDESGMPNNRFLAERTGGTYSTLKVQPAELEDSGVYFCASSPYPRTDTQYFGPGTRLTVL.

The CDR3 spells CASSENRDMNTEAFF. DNA of the CDR3: TGTGCCAGCAGTGAGAACCGGGACATGAACACTGAAGCTTTCTTT. The chain combines TRBV25-1 with TRBJ1-1, with D possibly TRBD1 on 6 matching bases. The CDR3 length is 15 residues. Trimming stripped 3 bases from V and 0 bases from J, with 11 bases between. Looked up from germline, CDR1 is MGHDK and CDR2 is SYGVNS.